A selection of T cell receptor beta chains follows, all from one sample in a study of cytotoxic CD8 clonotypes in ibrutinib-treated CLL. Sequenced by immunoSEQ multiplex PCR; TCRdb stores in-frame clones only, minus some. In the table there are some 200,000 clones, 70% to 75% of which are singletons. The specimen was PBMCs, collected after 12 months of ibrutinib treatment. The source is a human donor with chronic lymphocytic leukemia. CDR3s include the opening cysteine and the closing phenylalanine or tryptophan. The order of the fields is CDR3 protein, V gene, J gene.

CDR3aa: CASSLKDRGDYTF
v_gene: TRBV7-3
j_gene: TRBJ1-2

CDR3aa: CAWSQSPGEQYF
v_gene: TRBV30
j_gene: TRBJ2-7

CDR3aa: CSVGASGGAHNEQFF
v_gene: TRBV29-1
j_gene: TRBJ2-1

CDR3aa: CASSQDFGGRAYGYTF
v_gene: TRBV4-3
j_gene: TRBJ1-2

CDR3aa: CASSFRSGFSDTEAFF
v_gene: TRBV5-1
j_gene: TRBJ1-1

CDR3aa: CASSSNFYNEQFF
v_gene: TRBV5-1
j_gene: TRBJ2-1

CDR3aa: CASSLYSTSYEQYF
v_gene: TRBV7-9
j_gene: TRBJ2-7

CDR3aa: CASSIVVGGHEQFF
v_gene: TRBV19
j_gene: TRBJ2-1

CDR3aa: CASRGQGPGELFF
v_gene: TRBV11-3
j_gene: TRBJ2-2

CDR3aa: CASSPRQGETQYF
v_gene: TRBV2
j_gene: TRBJ2-5

CDR3aa: CASSYSRDRGTEAFF
v_gene: TRBV6-5
j_gene: TRBJ1-1

CDR3aa: CASSIGSGNTIYF
v_gene: TRBV7-3
j_gene: TRBJ1-3

CDR3aa: CASSRPTSGLNEQFF
v_gene: TRBV7-9
j_gene: TRBJ2-1

CDR3aa: CASSPLGGARNNSPLHF
v_gene: TRBV11-2
j_gene: TRBJ1-6

CDR3aa: CASSPGSTTGQPQHF
v_gene: TRBV5-1
j_gene: TRBJ1-5

CDR3aa: CASSQGQGRTYGYTF
v_gene: TRBV5-1
j_gene: TRBJ1-2

CDR3aa: CASSLLEKDGYTF
v_gene: TRBV28
j_gene: TRBJ1-2

CDR3aa: CASSQHHSGANVLTF
v_gene: TRBV19
j_gene: TRBJ2-6